This T cell receptor beta chain was sequenced during a study of shared clonotypes between healthy human individuals. Study-wide findings and caveats: Four donors held 4.5% to 5% of naive CD4 clonotypes in common.

There are a few counts of this clone. Its matching antigen is unknown. From CD4+ cells came CD45RA+ naive and CD45RA-negative memory subsets. Produced via immunoSEQ multiplex PCR; TCRdb's table is partial and in-frame only. Of about 700,000 clones in the sample, less than 85% were seen once. The CDR3 extends over 15 amino acids. CDR1 and CDR2 (germline): LNHDA, SQIVND (reference sequence). V shed 3 bases, J shed 4 bases, and the junction held 5 bases outside the gene matches. The TCR originated in a woman aged 25 to 39 in good health. Sequencing was carried out using memory CD4+ T cells sorted from blood. Subset of the sample: CD45RA-negative fraction. The chain uses TRBV19 and TRBJ2-3; 9 nucleotides agree with TRBD2. CDR3 amino acids: CASSMLAGRADTQYF. The CDR3, as DNA: TGTGCCAGTAGTATGCTAGCGGGAAGGGCAGATACGCAGTATTTT.